The rows below give T cell receptor beta chains drawn from one sample of a study of T cells after posttransplantation cyclophosphamide. Generated by immunoSEQ multiplex PCR, the TCRdb table keeps only in-frame clones and is missing some. The table records more than 50,000 clones, about 82% of them present only once. Sample: PBMCs. These receptors were collected from a man in his thirties or forties with a blood cancer, CMV-positive, and with a related stem cell donor. The CDR3 runs from the conserved cysteine through the conserved F or W. Each record gives: clone size, D gene, J gene, CDR3 length, V gene, CDR3 DNA, CDR3 protein. The D gene is left open where the match is weak. Not all rows give a size; the values are once, few, many and, for expanded clones, a class.

abundance: -
d_gene: -
j_gene: TRBJ1-1
len: 14
v_gene: TRBV18
CDR3nt: TGTGCCAGCTCACGCCGACAGGAGAACACTGAAGCTTTCTTT
CDR3aa: CASSRRQENTEAFF

abundance: -
d_gene: TRBD2
j_gene: TRBJ2-5
len: 16
v_gene: TRBV27
CDR3nt: TGTGCCAGCAGTTTATTGGCGGGAGGCCGAGGGGGGACCCAGTACTTC
CDR3aa: CASSLLAGGRGGTQYF

abundance: -
d_gene: TRBD2
j_gene: TRBJ2-5
len: 13
v_gene: TRBV5-8
CDR3nt: TGTGCCAGCAGCAAGACTAGCGGGGAGACCCAGTACTTC
CDR3aa: CASSKTSGETQYF

abundance: -
d_gene: -
j_gene: TRBJ2-5
len: 17
v_gene: TRBV7-3
CDR3nt: TGTGCCAGCAGCTTTATTCTAGAATCCGATCTGAAAGAGACCCAGTACTTC
CDR3aa: CASSFILESDLKETQYF

abundance: -
d_gene: TRBD1
j_gene: TRBJ2-1
len: 17
v_gene: TRBV11-3
CDR3nt: TGTGCCAGCAGCTTAGGGGACAGGGTCTCAGCCTACAATGAGCAGTTCTTC
CDR3aa: CASSLGDRVSAYNEQFF

abundance: -
d_gene: TRBD1
j_gene: TRBJ1-2
len: 14
v_gene: TRBV7-9
CDR3nt: TGTGCCAGCAGCTTAGGGGACAGGAACTATGGCTACACCTTC
CDR3aa: CASSLGDRNYGYTF

abundance: -
d_gene: -
j_gene: TRBJ1-1
len: 15
v_gene: TRBV7-3
CDR3nt: TGTGCCAGCAGCTTTGACGCGGGGGCGAACACTGAAGCTTTCTTT
CDR3aa: CASSFDAGANTEAFF

abundance: -
d_gene: -
j_gene: TRBJ1-1
len: 15
v_gene: TRBV28
CDR3nt: TGTGCCAGCAGCTCATACGGGGGGATTTCCACTGAAGCTTTCTTT
CDR3aa: CASSSYGGISTEAFF

abundance: -
d_gene: -
j_gene: TRBJ1-2
len: 15
v_gene: TRBV30
CDR3nt: TGTGCCTGGACCCCTCTAGGGGTAACCTATTATGGCTACACCTTC
CDR3aa: CAWTPLGVTYYGYTF

abundance: -
d_gene: -
j_gene: TRBJ1-5
len: 15
v_gene: TRBV12-5
CDR3nt: TGTGCTAGTGGACTCGGGGTATATAGCAATCAGCCCCAGCATTTT
CDR3aa: CASGLGVYSNQPQHF

abundance: -
d_gene: TRBD1
j_gene: TRBJ2-5
len: 21
v_gene: TRBV18
CDR3nt: TGTGCCAGCTCACCACCCAATTCCCTGGTTTCCGGGACAGGGGGTCAAGAGACCCAGTACTTC
CDR3aa: CASSPPNSLVSGTGGQETQYF

abundance: once
d_gene: TRBD2
j_gene: TRBJ2-5
len: 14
v_gene: TRBV28
CDR3nt: TGTGCCAGCAGTTTAATAGGCGGGGGGTTGACCCAGTACTTC
CDR3aa: CASSLIGGGLTQYF

abundance: many
d_gene: TRBD1
j_gene: TRBJ2-7
len: 12
v_gene: TRBV27
CDR3nt: TGTGCCAGCAGACAACAGGGGCACGAGCAGTACTTC
CDR3aa: CASRQQGHEQYF

abundance: -
d_gene: -
j_gene: TRBJ2-7
len: 14
v_gene: TRBV6-1
CDR3nt: TGTGCCAGCAGTGCCGAGGGTCCCTCCTACGAGCAGTACTTC
CDR3aa: CASSAEGPSYEQYF

abundance: -
d_gene: -
j_gene: TRBJ2-5
len: 15
v_gene: TRBV10-3
CDR3nt: TGTGCCATCAGTGACGACCGCCGGGAGCAAGAGACCCAGTACTTC
CDR3aa: CAISDDRREQETQYF

abundance: -
d_gene: -
j_gene: TRBJ1-6
len: 15
v_gene: TRBV27
CDR3nt: TGTGCCAGCAGTTCCCTCACTCGACAGGATTCCCCCCTCCACTTT
CDR3aa: CASSSLTRQDSPLHF

abundance: -
d_gene: TRBD1
j_gene: TRBJ1-1
len: 15
v_gene: TRBV6-5
CDR3nt: TGTGCCAGCAGTTACAATTTAAGGGGGCTTACTGAAGCTTTCTTT
CDR3aa: CASSYNLRGLTEAFF

abundance: -
d_gene: -
j_gene: TRBJ2-5
len: 15
v_gene: TRBV11-2
CDR3nt: TGTGCCAGCAGCTGGCCTCTAGAACGCGGAGAGACCCAGTACTTC
CDR3aa: CASSWPLERGETQYF

abundance: -
d_gene: TRBD2
j_gene: TRBJ2-1
len: 15
v_gene: TRBV4-3
CDR3nt: TGCGCCAGCAGCCAAGACCTAGCGGGAGTAAGTGAGCAGTTCTTC
CDR3aa: CASSQDLAGVSEQFF